Included here is one T cell receptor beta chain sequence, with context. The antigen remains unidentified. A read error may produce the germline difference seen at one junction end. cDNA libraries of TCR beta carried unique molecular identifiers. Each sample of about 0.95 to 11 million input T cells yielded roughly 500,000 cDNA molecules, so each molecule approximated one T cell. TCRdb reanalysed the PCR reads using MiXCR and keeps one entry per CDR3 protein. The sample contains about 560,000 distinct CDR3 sequences, 44% of which appear only once. CDR1 is MNHNS, CDR2 SASEGT, per germline. CDR3 length equals 13 residues. The record originates from a study of post-analysis software for immune sequencing data. Study-level information: Relapsing-remitting, secondary progressive and progressive-relapsing forms made up the multiple sclerosis disease courses.

Findings and caveats of the study: Co-batched samples clustered tightly together by F measure. The study found TRBV5-6, TRBV5-1 and TRBV20-1 among five TRBV segments more frequent in patients than controls. Patients with multiple sclerosis recorded significantly lower normalized Chao1 diversity than controls, the study found.

Sequencing was done on a sample of blood. The clonotype originates from a girl aged 5 to 17 with multiple sclerosis. The V call is TRBV6-1, the J call TRBJ1-2; D might be TRBD1 (5 bases). The CDR3 sequence is CASSEGVDYGHTF. The CDR3 DNA reads as TGTGCCAGCAGTGAGGGGGTCGACTATGGCCACACCTTC.